Here is one T cell receptor beta chain with its context. The data derive from a study of T cell changes during pregnancy in multiple sclerosis. Trimming took off 9 bases at V and 1 base at J, with 12 bases between the two ends. There are 13 residues in the CDR3. Germline CDR1 MNHEY, CDR2 SMNVEV (reference sequence). Sequencing was performed with immunoSEQ multiplex PCR; in TCRdb, only in-frame clones are kept and a portion is missing. The sample includes some 87,000 clones, roughly 96% of them seen just once. This receptor was obtained from a female donor with multiple sclerosis, enrolled in a pregnancy study. Source: peripheral blood, taken in the second trimester of pregnancy. This rearrangement joins TRBV27 to TRBJ2-5, with no clear D. CDR3 DNA sequence: TGTGCCAGGGAGATGATAAGCCAAGAGACCCAGTACTTC. This translates into CAREMISQETQYF.